The 27 T cell receptor beta chains listed next were all sequenced from one sample in a study of T cell repertoires in cytomegalovirus infection. Their antigens remain unidentified. TCRdb processed the reads anew with MiXCR; each CDR3 protein has one entry. Of over 120,000 distinct CDR3 sequences listed, more than 25% were seen once; the top ten hold 45% to 55%. The sequenced sample was CD8+ T cells from cultured PBMCs, obtained from culture after CMV antigen stimulation. The source of these receptors is a human donor in good health (CMV status not recorded). Some clones in this sample may be carry-over from other donors' samples.

This clonotype was recorded a few times. V and J are TRBV27 and TRBJ2-1, with TRBD2 matching 12 bases. Trimming cost V 5 bases and J 5 bases; bases outside gene matches: 4. This CDR3 is 15 amino acids long. Per the germline V gene, CDR1 is MNHEY and CDR2 is SMNVEV (reference sequence). CDR3 DNA sequence: TGTGCCAGCAGTGTTCTAGCGGGGGGGCACAATGAGCAGTTCTTC. This encodes CASSVLAGGHNEQFF.

This rearrangement joins TRBV14 to TRBJ2-3; no clear D. Germline V gene data show CDR1 as SGHDN and CDR2 as FVKESK. Trimming pared 0 bases from V and 9 bases from J, leaving 7 bases between. This CDR3 is built from 12 residues. The CDR3 sequence is CASSQEWMTQYF. The CDR3 DNA follows: TGTGCCAGCAGCCAAGAATGGATGACGCAGTATTTT.

This rearrangement joins TRBV4-1 to TRBJ1-4, with a tentative D call TRBD1 (6 bases). Trimming removed 0 bases from V and 5 bases from J, with 16 bases in between. Per germline, CDR1 MGHRA and CDR2 YSYEKL. This CDR3 spans 17 amino acids. The CDR3 region is CASSQDSPGAYNEKLFF. The CDR3 DNA follows: TGCGCCAGCAGCCAAGATTCTCCGGGGGCCTACAATGAAAAACTGTTTTTT.

The V call is TRBV4-1, the J call TRBJ2-5; TRBD2 is a possible D gene (7 bases). The CDR3 runs to 15 residues. Germline V lookup: CDR1 MGHRA, CDR2 YSYEKL. V was shortened by 1 base and J by 1 base, with 10 bases between the two germline ends. CDR3 protein: CASSQGGGVQETQYF. CDR3 DNA sequence: TGCGCCAGCAGCCAAGGGGGGGGCGTCCAAGAGACCCAGTACTTC.

This clonotype was found many times. The rearrangement links TRBV4-1 to TRBJ1-4; no clear D gene. Germline V gene data show CDR1 as MGHRA and CDR2 as YSYEKL. The CDR3 length is 15 residues. The V end was cut by 2 bases, the J end by 6 bases, with 13 bases between. The CDR3 DNA follows: TGCGCCAGCAGCCAAAGTCCTCACGGGGATGAAAAACTGTTTTTT. Protein sequence: CASSQSPHGDEKLFF.

This clonotype was seen at least ten times. The chain uses TRBV7-8 and TRBJ1-5, with 9 bases aligning to TRBD1. The CDR3 covers 16 residues. Germline lookup yields CDR1 SGHVS and CDR2 FQNEAQ. J gave up 1 base and V 6 bases, and 7 bases lay outside the gene matches. The CDR3 nucleotides are TGTGCCAGCAGAGAACAGGGGGCTTGGAGCAATCAGCCCCAGCATTTT. It codes for CASREQGAWSNQPQHF.

Ten or more counts support this clonotype. This rearrangement joins TRBV7-6 to TRBJ2-5, with D tentatively TRBD1 (6 bases). The V and J ends lost 3 bases and 1 base respectively, with 18 bases between them. The CDR3 consists of 17 residues. Per the germline V gene, CDR1 is SGHVS and CDR2 is FNYEAQ. The CDR3 is CASSLEHGQPPQETQYF. The CDR3 nucleotides read TGTGCCAGCAGCTTGGAGCACGGACAGCCGCCCCAAGAGACCCAGTACTTC.

The CDR3 spells CASSITGRYNEQFF. The CDR3 DNA reads as TGTGCCAGCAGTATAACAGGGAGGTACAATGAGCAGTTCTTC. The chain is built from TRBV27 and TRBJ2-1; D could derive from TRBD1 or TRBD2 (6 bases each). The CDR3 length is 14 residues. V was shortened by 5 bases and J by 4 bases, with 12 bases between the two germline ends. The germline CDR1 and CDR2 sequences are MNHEY and SMNVEV (reference sequence).

CDR3 amino acids: CSVEEASTDTQYF. The CDR3 bases are TGCAGCGTTGAGGAGGCTAGCACAGATACGCAGTATTTT. V is TRBV29-1 and J is TRBJ2-3, with D perhaps TRBD2 (5 bases). V was pared by 3 bases and J by 0 bases, with 7 bases between. CDR1 SQVTM and CDR2 ANQGSEA come from the germline V gene. This CDR3 is built from 13 residues.

The J gene is TRBJ1-2, the V gene TRBV6-1; D not certain. Trimming took 3 bases from V and 7 from J, leaving 12 bases between them. CDR1 is MNHNS and CDR2 is SASEGT in the germline V gene. CDR3 length equals 13 residues. The DNA for the CDR3 is TGTGCCAGCAGTGATCCGGGATGGGGTGGCTACACCTTC. Residues: CASSDPGWGGYTF.

This clonotype appeared many times. The chain recombines TRBV5-1 with TRBJ2-1; 9 nucleotides agree with TRBD1. The CDR3 covers 13 residues. V lost 3 bases, J lost 7 bases, and 2 bases stayed unmatched. The germline gives CDR1 SGHRS, CDR2 YFSETQ. This CDR3 is CASSWTGANEQFF. In DNA, the CDR3 is TGCGCCAGCAGCTGGACAGGGGCTAATGAGCAGTTCTTC.

In its sample, this clonotype was seen a few times. The CDR3 nucleotides read TGTGCCAGCAGTTACTCGACAGGGGGGGAGTACGAGCAGTACTTC. Translating it yields CASSYSTGGEYEQYF. This chain uses TRBV6-6 with TRBJ2-7; TRBD1 matches 9 bases. The V gene end was trimmed by 0 bases and the J gene end by 4 bases; junction bases not matched to a gene: 4. The CDR3 is 15 residues long. The germline V gene has CDR1 MNHNY and CDR2 SVGAGI (reference sequence).

The rearrangement links TRBV6-5 to TRBJ1-3; no reliable D call. The CDR3 covers 16 residues. The germline V gene has CDR1 MNHEY and CDR2 SVGAGI. The V gene lost 6 bases and the J gene lost 4 bases, with 19 bases spanning the gap. The CDR3 sequence is CASSDREPQWGNTIYF. The CDR3, as DNA: TGTGCCAGCAGCGACCGGGAGCCCCAGTGGGGAAACACCATATATTTT.

The chain joins TRBV3-1 to TRBJ1-2; D unresolved. Germline-derived CDR1 and CDR2 are LGHDT and YNNKEL (reference sequence). The CDR3 totals 16 residues. The V end lost 4 bases, the J end lost 7 bases, and 22 bases lay between the germline ends. This chain's CDR3 is CASSPTYDGSDGGYTF. The CDR3 DNA reads TGTGCCAGCAGCCCAACCTATGACGGATCTGACGGTGGCTACACCTTC.

This rearrangement joins TRBV2 to TRBJ2-3; 10 bases map to TRBD1. J gave up 5 bases and V 4 bases, and 9 bases lay outside the gene matches. The length of the CDR3 is 16 residues. Per the germline V gene, CDR1 is SNHLY and CDR2 is FYNNEI. The CDR3 loop reads CASSGPGQGFGDTQYF. CDR3 nucleotides: TGTGCCAGCAGTGGACCGGGACAGGGGTTTGGAGATACGCAGTATTTT.

V gene TRBV27 combines with J gene TRBJ1-6; D is perhaps TRBD1 (6 bases). The CDR3 runs 14 residues. Looked up from germline, CDR1 is MNHEY and CDR2 is SMNVEV (reference sequence). Trimming took off 4 bases at V and 8 bases at J, with 12 bases between the two ends. The CDR3 loop reads CASSSTGWDSPLHF. In DNA form, the CDR3 reads TGTGCCAGCAGTTCCACAGGGTGGGATTCACCCCTCCACTTT.

CDR3 residues: CASSYSGAYNSPLHF. In nucleotides, the CDR3 is TGTGCCAGCAGTTACAGCGGGGCCTATAATTCACCCCTCCACTTT. The chain combines TRBV6-6 with TRBJ1-6; D ambiguous. Between the trimmed V and J ends, which lost 2 bases and 2 bases, there was a span of 7 bases. Germline values: CDR1 MNHNY, CDR2 SVGAGI (reference sequence). This CDR3 spans 15 amino acids.

This rearrangement joins TRBV5-6 to TRBJ1-2; 9 positions agree with TRBD1. The V gene's germline CDR1 is SGHDT and CDR2 YYEEEE. Losses at the gene ends were 0 bases for V and 2 bases for J; bases not matched to a gene: 5. The CDR3 extends over 16 amino acids. CDR3 sequence: CASSLERTGGNYGYTF. The DNA for the CDR3 is TGTGCCAGCAGCTTGGAACGAACAGGGGGCAACTATGGCTACACCTTC.

This clonotype was observed at least ten times. The V call is TRBV20-1, the J call TRBJ1-6; D perhaps matches TRBD1 (6 bases). This CDR3 is 12 amino acids long. Germline CDR1 is DFQATT and CDR2 is SNEGSKA (reference sequence). Trimming stripped 6 bases from V and 9 bases from J, with 12 bases between. CDR3 coding DNA: TGCAGTGCCTCTACAGGGTCTTCACCCCTCCACTTT. Its translation: CSASTGSSPLHF.

In nucleotides, the CDR3 is TGTGCCAGCAGGCGACAGACCATGAACACTGAAGCTTTCTTT. Translating it yields CASRRQTMNTEAFF. This chain connects TRBV27 to TRBJ1-1, with D possibly matching TRBD1 (5 bases). The CDR3 consists of 14 residues. The germline V gene has CDR1 MNHEY and CDR2 SMNVEV (reference sequence). V was shortened by 6 bases and J by 0 bases, with 11 bases between the two germline ends.

This chain connects TRBV25-1 to TRBJ2-2; 9 nucleotides match TRBD1. The CDR3 has 15 amino acids. CDR1 is MGHDK and CDR2 is SYGVNS in the germline V gene. With V trimmed by 10 bases and J by 2 bases, 8 bases remained unmatched. The CDR3 sequence is CATNRGPFNTGELFF. Written as DNA, the CDR3 is TGTGCCACCAACAGGGGGCCCTTTAACACCGGGGAGCTGTTTTTT.

In this sample, this clonotype turned up many times. V usage is TRBV7-9 and J usage is TRBJ1-5, with 10 bases aligning to TRBD1. The CDR3 has 15 amino acids. Germline-derived CDR1 and CDR2 are SEHNR and FQNEAQ (reference sequence). The J segment lost 7 bases and the V segment lost 8 bases, leaving 11 bases of the junction unmatched. CDR3 amino acids: CASALAGQGFQPQHF. The CDR3 coding sequence is TGTGCCAGCGCCCTGGCGGGACAGGGGTTCCAGCCCCAGCATTTT.

The chain couples TRBV5-3 to TRBJ2-1; no clear D. TRBV5-3 is flagged as an ORF with uncertain function. The CDR3 is 15 amino acids. V gave up 8 bases and J gave up 0 bases, with 15 bases separating them. The CDR3 bases are TGTGCCAGCAGCGTGGTCCCAAGCTCCTACAATGAGCAGTTCTTC. Translated, it gives CASSVVPSSYNEQFF.

The rearrangement uses TRBV20-1 and TRBJ2-7; D could derive from TRBD1 or TRBD2 (5 bases each). Germline V gene lookup returns CDR1 DFQATT and CDR2 SNEGSKA (reference sequence). The V gene lost 0 bases and the J gene lost 3 bases, with 12 bases spanning the gap. CDR3 length: 14 amino acids. CDR3 protein: CSARDLGRHYEQYF. For the CDR3, the DNA is TGCAGTGCTAGAGATCTGGGACGACACTACGAGCAGTACTTC.

The V gene is TRBV27, the J gene TRBJ2-2; TRBD1 matches 10 bases. Germline CDR1 reads MNHEY; CDR2 reads SMNVEV (reference sequence). J lost 7 bases, V lost 4 bases, and 18 bases had no gene match. The CDR3 runs to 19 residues. CDR3 amino acids: CASSSTPQTGGVVNGELFF. The CDR3 DNA reads TGTGCCAGCAGTTCCACCCCACAGACAGGGGGCGTAGTGAACGGGGAGCTGTTTTTT.

In its sample, this clonotype was seen a few times. The CDR3 loop reads CAWSVDAGTGMAEQYF. CDR3 DNA sequence: TGTGCCTGGAGTGTGGACGCCGGGACAGGGATGGCCGAGCAGTACTTC. V is TRBV30 and J is TRBJ2-7, with TRBD1 matching 9 bases. The junction had 12 bases not matched to a gene; V was cut back by 0 bases and J by 6 bases. The CDR3 sequence is 16 residues long. Per germline, CDR1 GTSNPN and CDR2 SVGIG (reference sequence).

The chain carries TRBV27 and TRBJ1-1, with D perhaps TRBD1 (5 bases). CDR3 size: 14 residues. V was cut by 4 bases and J by 5 bases, with 14 bases left in between. Per germline, CDR1 MNHEY and CDR2 SMNVEV (reference sequence). CDR3 bases: TGTGCCAGCAGTTGGGGGGGAGGTGGGACTGAAGCTTTCTTT. This sequence encodes CASSWGGGGTEAFF.